This T cell receptor beta chain was profiled in a study of blood T cell repertoires in COVID-19. Study at large: Collection of acute and convalescent COVID-19 samples took place in the United States, Italy and Spain. From T cells, B-cell-depleted T cells, or PBMCs came the material, which was cDNA or gDNA.

This clone was seen only once. Authors' processing steps: Amplification with reference gene primers provided the estimates of nucleated cell counts. The data were produced by immunoSEQ multiplex PCR, yet TCRdb's version contains in-frame clones alone and is incomplete. V and J calls and clone size come straight from that table; D and trimming were deduced from the DNA. The sample records about 40,000 clones, approximately 80% being singletons. V lost 0 bases and J lost 0; bases outside the gene matches: 11. Germline CDR1 SQVTM, CDR2 ANQGSEA. The CDR3 is made up of 18 amino acids. The chain uses TRBV29-1 and TRBJ2-7, with 10 bases aligning to TRBD2. The origin of this receptor is a human donor with acute or convalescent COVID-19. The donor label of this sample is uncertain. Sequenced sample: peripheral blood. The CDR3 coding sequence is TGCAGCGTTGAAGACGGGACTAGCGAGAGGGGAGCCTCCTACGAGCAGTACTTC. Translated: CSVEDGTSERGASYEQYF.